The 12 T cell receptor beta chains listed next were all sequenced from one sample in a study of cytomegalovirus exposure and HLA in healthy donors (dated 2017 in TCRdb). Library preparation was by the immunoSEQ multiplex PCR assay. TCRdb mirrors the immuneACCESS table, restricted to in-frame sequences. Some clones are absent from its copies; in checked studies, under half trace to an unresolved V gene, and the reason for the others is unknown. Recorded for this sample are some 86,000 clones; roughly 93% of them occurred a single time. The biggest ten clones account for around 3.5% of the sample. Sequencing was done on a sample of PBMCs. These receptors originate from a woman in her twenties or thirties in good health and CMV-seronegative.

The chain carries TRBV9 and TRBJ2-5, with 14 nucleotides matching TRBD2. Trimming removed 2 bases from V and 2 bases from J; junction bases left unmatched: 2. This CDR3 spans 16 amino acids. Germline values: CDR1 SGDLS, CDR2 YYNGEE. In DNA form, the CDR3 reads TGTGCCAGCAGCGTGACTAGCGGGGGGGTTCAAGAGACCCAGTACTTC. It codes for CASSVTSGGVQETQYF.

This chain uses TRBV27 with TRBJ2-7, with 8 bases lining up with TRBD1. Germline CDR1 is MNHEY and CDR2 is SMNVEV (reference sequence). V trimming: 6 bases; J trimming: 6 bases; junction bases outside the gene matches: 19. This CDR3 spans 17 amino acids. CDR3 in DNA: TGTGCCAGCAGCGATTATATCCGCAGGGGGCACTCAGGCGAGCAGTACTTC. Residues: CASSDYIRRGHSGEQYF.

The chain carries TRBV5-5 and TRBJ1-5; D remains ambiguous. The CDR3 spans 15 residues. Trimming shortened V by 0 bases and J by 0 bases, and 7 bases separated the two germline ends. Germline V gene sequence: CDR1 SGHKS, CDR2 YYEKEE (reference sequence). The chain's CDR3 is CASSLGHISNQPQHF. For the CDR3, the DNA is TGTGCCAGCAGCTTGGGACATATTAGCAATCAGCCCCAGCATTTT.

This rearrangement joins TRBV7-3 to TRBJ2-1, with 9 bases matching TRBD2. Germline V gives CDR1 SGHTA, CDR2 FQGTGA. J gave up 5 bases and V 2 bases, and 13 bases lay outside the gene matches. This CDR3 region has 18 residues. This CDR3 reads CASSLGVSGLAGNNEQFF. The CDR3, as DNA: TGTGCCAGCAGCTTAGGGGTCTCTGGCCTAGCGGGAAACAATGAGCAGTTCTTC.

The chain uses TRBV12-5 and TRBJ2-5; 11 nucleotides line up with TRBD2. The J call is uncertain, as TRBJ2-7 better fits the DNA end. CDR3 length: 16 amino acids. Per germline, CDR1 LGHNT and CDR2 FRNRAP. Here the CDR3 reads CASAIPTSGTPYEQYF. DNA of the CDR3: TGTGCTAGTGCAATACCGACTAGCGGGACCCCCTACGAGCAGTACTTC.

This chain links TRBV2 with TRBJ2-2; D gene unclear. V dropped 1 base and J dropped 1 base, with 7 bases sitting between them. The CDR3 consists of 15 residues. Germline CDR1 reads SNHLY; CDR2 reads FYNNEI. The CDR3 region is CASSEGQVNTGELFF. Written as DNA, the CDR3 is TGTGCCAGCAGTGAAGGGCAGGTGAACACCGGGGAGCTGTTTTTT.

The genes are TRBV11-3 and TRBJ1-1; D unresolved. The length of the CDR3 is 13 residues. V gave up 2 bases and J gave up 2 bases, with 6 bases separating them. Germline-derived CDR1 and CDR2 are SGHNT and YENEEA. The CDR3 DNA reads TGTGCCAGCAGCTTACATAGAAACACTGAAGCTTTCTTT. This codes for CASSLHRNTEAFF.

This clone was observed a single time. V is TRBV28 and J is TRBJ1-3, with 9 nucleotides matching TRBD1. Germline lookup yields CDR1 MDHEN and CDR2 SYDVKM. The ends lost 1 base at V and 1 base at J; junction bases unmatched: 5. CDR3 length: 17 residues. The CDR3 sequence is CASSLYPGTGSGNTIYF. Written as DNA, the CDR3 is TGTGCCAGCAGTTTATATCCCGGGACAGGGTCTGGAAACACCATATATTTT.

The gene calls are TRBV15 and TRBJ1-2; 10 positions agree with TRBD1. Germline lookup yields CDR1 LNHNV and CDR2 YYDKDF (reference sequence). With 7 bases clipped from V and 6 bases from J, the junction kept 5 bases outside the gene matches. The CDR3 spans 13 residues. The CDR3 loop reads CATNRDRGHGYTF. CDR3 coding DNA: TGTGCCACCAACCGGGACAGGGGTCATGGCTACACCTTC.

This rearrangement joins TRBV28 to TRBJ2-5, with 7 bases matching TRBD1. This CDR3 has 13 amino acids. V lost 6 bases to trimming and J lost 4 bases; unmatched junction nucleotides: 5. Germline V lookup: CDR1 MDHEN, CDR2 SYDVKM. The CDR3 here is CASRIQGRETQYF. In DNA, the CDR3 is TGTGCCAGCAGGATACAGGGGCGAGAGACCCAGTACTTC. The variable domain in full, completed from reference TRBV28 and TRBJ2-5, reads DVKVTQSSRYLVKRTGEKVFLECVQDMDHENMFWYRQDPGLGLRLIYFSYDVKMKEKGDIPEGYSVSREKKERFSLILESASTNQTSMYLCASRIQGRETQYFGPGTRLLVL.

The chain recombines TRBV6-5 with TRBJ2-7; tentatively, D is TRBD1 (6 bases). From germline, CDR1 is MNHEY and CDR2 SVGAGI. This CDR3 spans 12 amino acids. Deletions cut 6 bases from V and 4 bases from J, with 10 bases between. The CDR3 loop reads CASRDRRYEQYF. The CDR3, as DNA: TGTGCCAGCAGAGACAGGAGGTACGAGCAGTACTTC.

The CDR3 reads CASSFTGYEQYF. DNA of the CDR3: TGTGCCAGCAGCTTTACAGGGTACGAGCAGTACTTC. The chain is built from TRBV5-4 and TRBJ2-7, with a possible D match to TRBD1 (6 bases). Trimming shortened V by 2 bases and J by 4 bases, and 7 bases separated the two germline ends. The CDR3 has 12 residues. Germline CDR1 reads SGHNT; CDR2 reads YYREEE (reference sequence).